The rows below give T cell receptor beta chains drawn from one sample of a study of blood T cell repertoires in COVID-19. TCRdb's copy holds only in-frame clones and misses some; the assay was immunoSEQ multiplex PCR. The sample carries about 130,000 clones, about 85% recorded once. The material sequenced was peripheral blood. Receptor source: a man between 35 and 55 years old with active or convalescent COVID-19. Each CDR3 is given with its conserved first and last residue. A D gene is named only where the DNA matches it firmly.

CATSDGRVSQPQHF	TGTGCCACCAGTGATGGGAGGGTTAGCCAGCCCCAGCATTTT	-	TRBV24-1	TRBJ1-5
CSVQGLGSYEQYF	TGCAGCGTTCAGGGCTTGGGCTCCTACGAGCAGTACTTC	-	TRBV29-1	TRBJ2-7
CASHGGGQPQHF	TGTGCCAGTCATGGGGGGGGTCAGCCCCAGCATTTT	-	TRBV6-6	TRBJ1-5
CASSIEQGYGYTF	TGTGCCAGTAGTATAGAACAGGGCTATGGCTACACCTTC	-	TRBV19	TRBJ1-2
CASSLVHGGGNSYEQYF	TGTGCCAGTAGCCTTGTTCACGGCGGGGGGAATTCCTACGAGCAGTACTTC	TRBD2	TRBV19	TRBJ2-7
CASSPRTYPTADTQYF	TGTGCCAGCAGCCCAAGGACTTACCCGACGGCAGATACGCAGTATTTT	-	TRBV3-1/TRBV3-2	TRBJ2-3
CASRRDVVSYEQYF	TGTGCCAGCAGGCGGGACGTAGTATCCTACGAGCAGTACTTC	-	TRBV7-2	TRBJ2-7
CASSRQGPGELFF	TGTGCCAGCAGCCGACAGGGACCCGGGGAGCTGTTTTTT	TRBD1	TRBV3-1/TRBV3-2	TRBJ2-2
CASSDQGQFGNSPLHF	TGTGCCAGTAGTGACCAGGGACAGTTTGGAAATTCACCCCTCCACTTT	TRBD1	TRBV19	TRBJ1-6
CASSQDRGLSSYNEQFF	TGTGCCAGCAGCCAAGATAGGGGGCTGAGCTCCTACAATGAGCAGTTCTTC	TRBD1	TRBV4-2	TRBJ2-1
CASSVAGGFQETQYF	TGTGCCAGCAGTGTTGCGGGGGGTTTCCAAGAGACCCAGTACTTC	TRBD2	TRBV25-1	TRBJ2-5